This is a list of T cell receptor beta chains from one sample in a study of T cell responses to AZD1222 COVID-19 vaccine. Sequencing was performed with immunoSEQ multiplex PCR; in TCRdb, only in-frame clones are kept and a portion is missing. The sample lists 90,000 or so clones, roughly 84% occurring once. Specimen: peripheral blood, collected on day 0 of AZD1222 vaccination. These receptors all stem from an adult in good health. CDR3s include the opening cysteine and the closing phenylalanine or tryptophan. D genes are given only for firm matches. Clone size is stated in some rows and not others, as once, few, many or a class when expanded.

D	size	V	J	CDR3	DNA
.	.	TRBV15	TRBJ1-1	CATSIQGTEAFF	TGTGCCACCAGCATTCAAGGGACTGAAGCTTTCTTT
.	.	TRBV29-1	TRBJ2-7	CSAQTDSDYEQYF	TGCAGCGCACAGACCGATTCGGACTACGAGCAGTACTTC
TRBD1	.	TRBV7-9	TRBJ1-2	CASSFGQGASYGYTF	TGTGCCAGCAGCTTCGGACAGGGGGCTTCCTATGGCTACACCTTC
TRBD2	.	TRBV11-2	TRBJ2-1	CASSSPSGGSPYNEQFF	TGTGCCAGCAGCTCACCTAGCGGGGGTTCCCCCTACAATGAGCAGTTCTTC
.	few	TRBV9	TRBJ2-1	CASTPGPKANNEQFF	TGTGCCAGCACCCCGGGACCTAAGGCGAACAATGAGCAGTTCTTC
.	.	TRBV6-5	TRBJ2-7	CASSYQLASGEQYF	TGTGCCAGCAGCTACCAGCTAGCGAGTGGCGAGCAGTACTTC
.	.	TRBV11-2	TRBJ1-5	CASSVGPALQPQHF	TGTGCCAGCAGCGTCGGTCCTGCGTTACAGCCCCAGCATTTT
.	.	TRBV2	TRBJ2-7	CASSEQTGADEQYF	TGTGCCAGCAGTGAACAGACGGGGGCGGACGAGCAGTACTTC
.	.	TRBV6-1	TRBJ1-2	CASSPGTNYGYTF	TGTGCCAGCAGCCCCGGGACTAACTATGGCTACACCTTC
.	.	TRBV27	TRBJ1-6	CASRAAGTSYNSPLHF	TGTGCCAGCAGGGCCGCTGGGACCTCCTATAATTCACCCCTCCACTTT
.	.	TRBV6-5	TRBJ1-2	CASSPREFGGYTF	TGTGCCAGCAGTCCCCGTGAGTTCGGGGGCTACACCTTC
.	.	TRBV5-1	TRBJ1-5	CASSLAPGNQPQHF	TGCGCCAGCAGCTTGGCCCCGGGGAATCAGCCCCAGCATTTT
.	.	TRBV9	TRBJ2-1	CASSPQANEQFF	TGTGCCAGCAGCCCCCAGGCCAATGAGCAGTTCTTC
.	.	TRBV6-5	TRBJ1-5	CASSYFGQNQPQHF	TGTGCCAGCAGTTACTTCGGACAGAATCAGCCCCAGCATTTT
.	.	TRBV7-9	TRBJ1-1	CASSLEGGTEAFF	TGTGCCAGCAGCTTAGAGGGGGGCACTGAAGCTTTCTTT
.	.	TRBV19	TRBJ2-6	CASSKVGDSGANVLTF	TGTGCCAGTAGTAAGGTTGGGGATTCTGGGGCCAACGTCCTGACTTTC
.	.	TRBV29-1	TRBJ2-7	CSVLSDRREQYF	TGCAGCGTTTTATCGGACAGACGTGAGCAGTACTTC